The 7 T cell receptor beta chains below all came from one sample that was sequenced in a study of blood T cells in healthy people across ages. Using a J-beta primer mix together with a sample-barcoded 5' primer, a second PCR was run for roughly 6 to 12 cycles. TCRdb re-analysed the 5' RACE reads in MiXCR, keeping a single row per CDR3 protein. This sample has 1.4 million or so distinct CDR3 sequences, with approximately 43% found just once. Sample: blood. Receptors were obtained from a woman in her late teens or twenties in good health.

CDR3 protein: CASSSPFQAGAAEQYF. The CDR3 DNA sequence: TGTGCCAGCAGCTCCCCCTTCCAAGCGGGGGCCGCCGAGCAGTACTTC. This chain connects TRBV7-2 to TRBJ2-5; 8 positions agree with TRBD2. The J call may be mistaken, given a closer DNA end match to TRBJ2-7. Per germline, CDR1 SGHTA and CDR2 FQGNSA. The CDR3 covers 16 residues.

The chain uses TRBV14 and TRBJ2-5; TRBD1 matches 10 bases. The J call may be incorrect, as the DNA end agrees better with TRBJ2-7. This CDR3 has 16 amino acids. The germline CDR1 and CDR2 sequences are SGHDN and FVKESK. The DNA for the CDR3 is TGTGCCAGCAGCCAAGATTGGGACAGGGGTTGGGACGAGCAGTACTTC. This translates into CASSQDWDRGWDEQYF.

In this sample, this clonotype turned up a few times. The chain uses TRBV27 and TRBJ2-7; 9 positions agree with TRBD1. The germline V gene encodes CDR1 MNHEY and CDR2 SMNVEV (reference sequence). Trimming removed 6 bases from V and 0 bases from J; junction bases left unmatched: 3. The CDR3 spans 14 residues. CDR3 region: CASRRTGASYEQYF. The CDR3 DNA reads as TGTGCCAGCAGACGGACAGGGGCCTCCTACGAGCAGTACTTC.

Only a few counts were recorded for this clonotype. The chain has TRBV4-1 and TRBJ2-5; either TRBD1 or TRBD2 may fit D (5 bases each). With 2 bases removed from V and 11 bases from J, the gap between germline ends came to 12 bases. CDR3 length: 12 residues. Germline lookup yields CDR1 MGHRA and CDR2 YSYEKL. CDR3 amino acids: CASSQPFGAQYF. The CDR3 DNA sequence: TGCGCCAGCAGCCAACCCTTCGGGGCGCAGTACTTC.

The rearrangement links TRBV27 to TRBJ1-2; D may be TRBD1 (5 bases). V dropped 5 bases and J dropped 6 bases, with 19 bases sitting between them. In germline, CDR1 is MNHEY, CDR2 SMNVEV (reference sequence). CDR3 length: 15 residues. CDR3: CASSRTGTHIDGYTF. CDR3 nucleotides: TGTGCCAGCAGTCGGACCGGGACGCACATCGATGGCTACACCTTC.

In this sample, this clonotype turned up a few times. The chain links TRBV27 to TRBJ2-3; D is unclear. The CDR3 is made up of 15 amino acids. Germline V CDR1 and CDR2: MNHEY, SMNVEV (reference sequence). V lost 3 bases and J lost 2, with 12 bases in between. The CDR3: CASSFGQSVTDTQYF. For the CDR3, the DNA is TGTGCCAGCAGTTTCGGGCAGTCCGTCACAGATACGCAGTATTTT.

The DNA for the CDR3 is TGTGCCAGGGACAGGGATGAAAAACTGTTTTTT. Protein sequence: CARDRDEKLFF. The gene calls are TRBV5-6 and TRBJ1-4; TRBD1 agrees at 8 bases. Germline V CDR1 and CDR2: SGHDT, YYEEEE. Trimming at V came to 8 bases and at J to 6 bases, leaving 0 bases not matched to a gene. The CDR3 is 11 residues long.